This TCR beta chain was profiled in a study of T cell changes during pregnancy in multiple sclerosis. CDR3 size: 14 residues. The V gene's germline CDR1 is SGHDT and CDR2 YYEEEE. Trimming removed 0 bases at V and 6 bases at J, with 12 bases between. This clone was recorded only once. The data were produced by immunoSEQ multiplex PCR, yet TCRdb's version contains in-frame clones alone and is incomplete. Here the sample spans about 79,000 clones, just under 95% being singletons. Sample: peripheral blood, taken in the second trimester of pregnancy. The chain recombines TRBV5-6 with TRBJ1-2, with unresolved D. The clonotype was recovered from a female donor in good health, enrolled as a control in a pregnancy study. The CDR3 coding sequence is TGTGCCAGCAGCTTGGGGGCCCGGTATGATGGCTACACCTTC. It is translated as CASSLGARYDGYTF. The full variable domain, with the rest looked up from reference TRBV5-6 and TRBJ1-2, is DAGVTQSPTHLIKTRGQQVTLRCSPKSGHDTVSWYQQALGQGPQFIFQYYEEEERQRGNFPDRFSGHQFPNYSSELNVNALLLGDSALYLCASSLGARYDGYTFGSGTRLTVV.